The clone carrying this T cell receptor beta chain was observed a handful of times. The CDR3 loop spans 16 amino acids. The J segment lost 2 bases and the V segment lost 5 bases, leaving 10 bases of the junction unmatched. Germline CDR1 and CDR2: SGHVS and FQNEAQ. The sample is drawn from a study of Graves' ophthalmopathy and Graves' hyperthyroidism. The TCR beta CDR3 regions underwent amplification from RNA transcripts. First-round RT-PCR relied on HTBI primers, and a second-round multiplex PCR came next. TCRdb reprocessed the multiplex PCR reads via MiXCR and lists one record per CDR3 protein. The table lists about 620,000 distinct CDR3 sequences, about 20% of them singletons.

What was sequenced was peripheral blood. This clonotype was obtained from a woman aged 18 to 35 with stable Graves' hyperthyroidism. Some clones in this sample may be carry-over from other donors' samples. V is TRBV7-8 and J is TRBJ2-5; 8 bases align to TRBD2. CDR3 sequence reads: CASSTRGVAGQETQYF. The CDR3 coding sequence is TGTGCCAGCAGCACGAGGGGGGTAGCGGGGCAAGAGACCCAGTACTTC.